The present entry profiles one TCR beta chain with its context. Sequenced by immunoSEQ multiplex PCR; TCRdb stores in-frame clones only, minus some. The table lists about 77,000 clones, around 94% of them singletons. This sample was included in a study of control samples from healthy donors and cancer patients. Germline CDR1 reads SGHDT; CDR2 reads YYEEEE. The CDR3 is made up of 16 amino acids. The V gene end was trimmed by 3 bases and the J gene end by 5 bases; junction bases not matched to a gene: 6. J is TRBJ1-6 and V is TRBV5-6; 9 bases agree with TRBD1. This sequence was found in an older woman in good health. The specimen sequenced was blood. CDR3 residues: CASSSTTGGDNSPLHF. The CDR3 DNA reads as TGTGCCAGCAGCTCAACGACAGGGGGTGATAATTCACCCCTCCACTTT. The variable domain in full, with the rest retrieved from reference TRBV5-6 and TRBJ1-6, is DAGVTQSPTHLIKTRGQQVTLRCSPKSGHDTVSWYQQALGQGPQFIFQYYEEEERQRGNFPDRFSGHQFPNYSSELNVNALLLGDSALYLCASSSTTGGDNSPLHFGNGTRLTVT.